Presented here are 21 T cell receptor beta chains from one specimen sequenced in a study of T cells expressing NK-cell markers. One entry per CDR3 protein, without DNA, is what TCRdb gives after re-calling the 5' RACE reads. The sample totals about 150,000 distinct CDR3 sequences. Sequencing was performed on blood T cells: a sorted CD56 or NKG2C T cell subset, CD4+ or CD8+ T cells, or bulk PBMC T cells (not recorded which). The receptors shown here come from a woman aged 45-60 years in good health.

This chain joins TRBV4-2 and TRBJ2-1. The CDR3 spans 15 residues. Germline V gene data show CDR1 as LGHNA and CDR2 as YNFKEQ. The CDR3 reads CASSQEGYWSNEQFF.

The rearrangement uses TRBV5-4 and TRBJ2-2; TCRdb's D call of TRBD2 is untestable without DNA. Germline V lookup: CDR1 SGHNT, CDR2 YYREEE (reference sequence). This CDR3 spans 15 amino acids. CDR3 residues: CASSDERENTGELFF.

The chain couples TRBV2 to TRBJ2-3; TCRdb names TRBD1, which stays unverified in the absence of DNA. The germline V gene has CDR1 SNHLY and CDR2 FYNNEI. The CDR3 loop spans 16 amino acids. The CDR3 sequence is CASSVSPSDSTDTQYF.

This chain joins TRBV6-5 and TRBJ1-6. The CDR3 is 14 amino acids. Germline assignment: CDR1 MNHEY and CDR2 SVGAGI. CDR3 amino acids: CASSGTLGNSPLHF.

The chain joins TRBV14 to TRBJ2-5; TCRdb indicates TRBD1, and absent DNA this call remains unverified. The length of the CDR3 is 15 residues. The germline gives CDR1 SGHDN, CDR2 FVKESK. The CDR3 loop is CASSPGAVIAETQYF.

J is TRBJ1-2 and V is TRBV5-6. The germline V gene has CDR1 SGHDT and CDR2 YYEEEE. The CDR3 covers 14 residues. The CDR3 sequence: CASKSWGANYGYTF.

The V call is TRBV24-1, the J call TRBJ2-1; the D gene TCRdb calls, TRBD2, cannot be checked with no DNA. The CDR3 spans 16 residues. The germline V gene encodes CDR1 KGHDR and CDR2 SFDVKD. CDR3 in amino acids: CATSENPSGRGDEQFF.

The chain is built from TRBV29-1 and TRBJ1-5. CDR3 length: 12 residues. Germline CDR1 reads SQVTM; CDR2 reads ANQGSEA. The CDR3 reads CSERGGNQPQHF.

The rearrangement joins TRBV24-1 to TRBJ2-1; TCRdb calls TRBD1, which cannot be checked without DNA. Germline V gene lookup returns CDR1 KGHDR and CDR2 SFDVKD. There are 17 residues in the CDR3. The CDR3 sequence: CATSDQDRARDYNEQFF.

The CDR3 sequence is CAWSVRAMESGELFF. The rearrangement joins TRBV30 to TRBJ2-2. The length of the CDR3 is 15 residues. In germline, CDR1 is GTSNPN, CDR2 SVGIG (reference sequence).

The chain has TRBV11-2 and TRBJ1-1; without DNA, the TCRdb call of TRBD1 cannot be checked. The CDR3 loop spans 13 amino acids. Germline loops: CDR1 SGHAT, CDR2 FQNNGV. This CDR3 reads CASSPPGDTEAFF.

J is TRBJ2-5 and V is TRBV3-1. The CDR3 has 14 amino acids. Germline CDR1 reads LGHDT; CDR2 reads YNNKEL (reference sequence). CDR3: CASSQIVVAETQYF.

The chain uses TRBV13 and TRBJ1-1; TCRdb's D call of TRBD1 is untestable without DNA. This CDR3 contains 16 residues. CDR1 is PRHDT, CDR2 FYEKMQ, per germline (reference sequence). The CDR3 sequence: CASSLRTGIYGTEAFF.

The CDR3 sequence is CASSDTDPRGEQYF. The chain recombines TRBV27 with TRBJ2-7; the TRBD1 assignment by TCRdb is unverifiable without DNA. The CDR3 totals 14 residues. Germline lookup yields CDR1 MNHEY and CDR2 SMNVEV (reference sequence).

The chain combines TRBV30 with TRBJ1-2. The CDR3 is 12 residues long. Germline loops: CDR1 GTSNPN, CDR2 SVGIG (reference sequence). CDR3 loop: CAWSPQDYGYTF.

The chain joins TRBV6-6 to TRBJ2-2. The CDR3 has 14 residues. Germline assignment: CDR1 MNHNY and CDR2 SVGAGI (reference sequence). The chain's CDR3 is CASSDSSLTGELFF.

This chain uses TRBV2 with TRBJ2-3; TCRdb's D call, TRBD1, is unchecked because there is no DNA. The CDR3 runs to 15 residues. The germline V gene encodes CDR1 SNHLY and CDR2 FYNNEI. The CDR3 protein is CASRPQGRDADTQYF.

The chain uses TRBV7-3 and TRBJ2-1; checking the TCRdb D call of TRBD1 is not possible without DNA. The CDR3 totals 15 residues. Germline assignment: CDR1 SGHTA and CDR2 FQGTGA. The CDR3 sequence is CASSGGWSSYNEQFF.

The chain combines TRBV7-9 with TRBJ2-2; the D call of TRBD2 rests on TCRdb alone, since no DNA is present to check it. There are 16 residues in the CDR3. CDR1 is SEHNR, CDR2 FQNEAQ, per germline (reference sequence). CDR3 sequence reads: CASSPSGLAGAGELFF.

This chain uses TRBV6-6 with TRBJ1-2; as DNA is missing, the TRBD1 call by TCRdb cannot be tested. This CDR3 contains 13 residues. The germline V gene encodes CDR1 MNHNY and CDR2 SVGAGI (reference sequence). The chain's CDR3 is CASTLTGDYGYTF.

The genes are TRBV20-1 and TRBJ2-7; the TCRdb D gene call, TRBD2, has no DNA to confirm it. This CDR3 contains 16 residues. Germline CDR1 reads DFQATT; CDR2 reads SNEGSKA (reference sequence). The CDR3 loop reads CSARPLLASFLYEQYF.